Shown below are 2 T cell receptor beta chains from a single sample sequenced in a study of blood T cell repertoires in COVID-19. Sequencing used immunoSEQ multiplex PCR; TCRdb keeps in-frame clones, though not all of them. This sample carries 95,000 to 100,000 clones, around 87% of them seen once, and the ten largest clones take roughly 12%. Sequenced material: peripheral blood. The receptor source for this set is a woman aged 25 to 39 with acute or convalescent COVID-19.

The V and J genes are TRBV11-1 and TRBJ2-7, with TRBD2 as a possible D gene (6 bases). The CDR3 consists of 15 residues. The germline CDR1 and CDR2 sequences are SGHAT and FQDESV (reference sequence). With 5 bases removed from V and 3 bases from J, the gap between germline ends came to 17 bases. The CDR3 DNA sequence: TGTGCCAGCAGCGAAGGCGGGGCAGGAGTCTACGAGCAGTACTTC. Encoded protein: CASSEGGAGVYEQYF.

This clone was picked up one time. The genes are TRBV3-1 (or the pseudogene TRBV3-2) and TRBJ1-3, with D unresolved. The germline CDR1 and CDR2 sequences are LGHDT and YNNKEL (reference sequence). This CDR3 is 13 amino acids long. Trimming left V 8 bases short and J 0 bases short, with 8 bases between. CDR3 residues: CASGRYSGNTIYF. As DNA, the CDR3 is TGTGCCAGCGGCAGATACTCTGGAAACACCATATATTTT.